The entry below gives a single TCR beta chain sequence along with its context. Regarding time point: patch test 3, about 24 weeks after DPC sensitization. Treatment meaning: therapeutic diphenylcyclopropenone sensitization with weekly scalp DPC. Total RNA was isolated from unfractionated whole blood. The CDR3 sequence is 13 residues long. Germline lookup yields CDR1 SGHTA and CDR2 FQGTGA. Trimming removed 5 bases at V and 6 bases at J, with 14 bases between. The source of the sample is a study of human T cells and chemical hapten exposure. Study information: Sensitization employed 2% DPC on roughly 2 cm by roughly 2 cm of upper inner arm skin.

One entry per CDR3 protein results from TCRdb running MiXCR on the RACE reads. The sample contains tens of thousands of distinct CDR3 sequences, 9% to 9.5% of which appear only once. The rearrangement joins TRBV7-3 to TRBJ2-7, with a possible D match to TRBD1 (6 bases). This sequence was found in a man between 50 and 59 years old with alopecia areata. Some clones in this sample may be carry-over from other donors' samples. This specimen was whole blood, taken in connection with sensitization to the hapten diphenylcyclopropenone (DPC). CDR3 protein: CASSRITGLEQYF. DNA for the CDR3: TGTGCCAGCAGCCGAATAACAGGGCTCGAGCAGTACTTC.